Listed below are T cell receptor beta chains from one sample, sequenced in a study of blood T cell repertoires in COVID-19. Profiling relied on immunoSEQ multiplex PCR, and the TCRdb table lists in-frame clones only, not all of them. The table lists about 440,000 clones, roughly nine tenths of them singletons, with roughly 1.9% in the top ten. The specimen was PBMCs or T cells enriched from blood (not recorded which). The receptors were sampled from a woman under 30 with acute COVID-19. The conserved cysteine and the conserved F or W are not part of the CDR3 here.

>TRBV30
AWSVTVSHEQY
>TRBV7-6
ASSLKRDAATEQY
>TRBV7-9
ASSLEAGGYGYT
>TRBV7-2
ASSMGQSSYEQY
>TRBV5-6
ASSPGTPTEAF
>TRBV19
ASSIGRGAWEQF
>TRBV3-1/TRBV3-2
ASSQRLAGYT
>TRBV5-5
ASSLLQGVFYEQY
>TRBV7-2
ASSPGTANYGYT
>TRBV6-5
ASSYTSAQGGQPQH
>TRBV3-1/TRBV3-2
ASSPRTGAFTDTQY
>TRBV5-1
ASSLGDIGNTEAF
>TRBV3-1/TRBV3-2
ASSHIAGVDTQY
>TRBV2
ASSPTRAANSPLH
>TRBV20-1
SARDRTEAF
>TRBV3-1/TRBV3-2
ASARQGAQPQH
>TRBV19
ATNLQVGNSPLH
>TRBV5-4
ASSFEIGEQY
>TRBV3-1/TRBV3-2
ASSQDRLSNQPQH
>TRBV2
ASSVTAFYGYT
>TRBV14
ASSQTGGSFNYGYT
>TRBV5-4
ASSLDGTVNTGELF
>TRBV29-1
SVPGQGSYEQY
>TRBV11-2
ASSPIRGNTGELF
>TRBV19
ASSSGQYQPQH
>TRBV5-1
ASRKTGGQDTQY
>TRBV5-6
ASSLAFGPVTDYEQY
>TRBV19
ASSIEESSYEQY
>TRBV7-2
ASSLGQRVTYQETQY
>TRBV7-6
ASSPRRGGRDTDTQY
>TRBV11-3
ASSPGVGRGLNEQF
>TRBV11-2
ASSRQGGNTEAF
>TRBV2
ASFSTRTPMENTEAF
>TRBV7-8
ASSLAGRDTIY
>TRBV7-9
ASSRGLAGAHINTGELF
>TRBV6-4
ASSAEGGQGMNSPLH
>TRBV2
ASSPQGAGTYEQY
>TRBV6-5
ASSYGLADFVGELF
>TRBV2
ASKDSLYYGYT
>TRBV18
ASSITSEEGGEQF
>TRBV4-1
ASSRKGLWDFRALEKLF
>TRBV3-1/TRBV3-2
ASSQGRQALTGNTIY
>TRBV10-3
AISLAADTQY
>TRBV5-1
ASSSGDRAYNEQF
>TRBV7-8
ASSLRGQITGELF
>TRBV5-5
ASSLETERDPHTGELF
>TRBV10-1
ASSHGQGGKDTQY
>TRBV19
ASSIVGHLDQPQH
>TRBV9
ASSETGTTNEKLF
>TRBV28
ASRQQGNNQPQH
>TRBV5-1
ASSLTADQPQH
>TRBV6-5
ASSYDRDSYEQY